This T cell receptor beta chain originates from a study of CD8 T cells in ankylosing spondylitis. Study-wide results and caveats: Matched ankylosing spondylitis synovial fluid reportedly contained a significantly enriched population of disease-linked clones. Clones that were linked to disease were CD8+ and were relatively rare in peripheral blood. Characteristic, it appeared, of ankylosing spondylitis blood was a TCR beta motif of eight highly homologous variants.

This clonotype was seen at least ten times. The antigen is undetermined. With 0 bases removed from V and 0 bases from J, the gap between germline ends came to 12 bases. The CDR3 is 17 amino acids. Germline CDR1 SNHLY, CDR2 FYNNEI. Construction of TCR beta libraries was performed using quantitative 5'-RACE with molecular barcodes. TCRdb redid the calling of the 5' RACE reads with MiXCR, one entry per CDR3 protein. The sample carries 150,000 to 200,000 distinct CDR3 sequences, roughly 10% recorded once. The specimen sequenced was blood, either unsorted or a sorted T cell fraction (not recorded which). This clonotype originated in a male donor with ankylosing spondylitis or in good health (not recorded which). This chain links TRBV2 with TRBJ1-3; D is perhaps TRBD1 (5 bases). DNA of the CDR3: TGTGCCAGCAGTGAAGCCCCGGGACCCCACTCTGGAAACACCATATATTTT. Its translation is CASSEAPGPHSGNTIYF.